One and the same sample provided the 8 T cell receptor beta chains below, sequenced in a study of human CD4 T cells and Enterobacteriaceae. Sorting took every CD4+ cell except CD45RA+CCR7+CD95- naive cells, reaching over 98% purity. Profiled with immunoSEQ multiplex PCR; TCRdb holds only in-frame clones, not every one. The data show 25,000 to 35,000 clones, with about 82% seen just once and more than 0.95% held by the top ten. The sequenced sample was memory CD4+ T cells from blood. These receptors all come from a human donor in good health.

The rearrangement links TRBV5-6 to TRBJ2-4; a weak D match, TRBD2 (5 bases). Trimming left V 6 bases short and J 3 bases short, with 10 bases between. The CDR3 is 13 residues long. Per the germline V gene, CDR1 is SGHDT and CDR2 is YYEEEE. CDR3 protein: CASKDFNKNIQYF. In DNA form, the CDR3 reads TGTGCCAGCAAGGACTTTAACAAAAACATTCAGTACTTC.

The V call is TRBV7-2, the J call TRBJ1-1; a possible D gene is TRBD1 (6 bases). There are 18 residues in the CDR3. Germline V gene sequence: CDR1 SGHTA, CDR2 FQGNSA. The germline V and J ends were trimmed by 5 bases and 2 bases, with 24 bases remaining between them. The CDR3 DNA follows: TGTGCCAGCAGCCGCGGCCCGGTACAGGGTGGGGGAAACACTGAAGCTTTCTTT. Protein product: CASSRGPVQGGGNTEAFF. Looking up the rest from reference TRBV7-2 and TRBJ1-1 gives the full variable domain: GAGVSQSPSNKVTEKGKDVELRCDPISGHTALYWYRQSLGQGLEFLIYFQGNSAPDKSGLPSDRFSAERTGGSVSTLTIQRTQQEDSAVYLCASSRGPVQGGGNTEAFFGQGTRLTVV.

The chain links TRBV5-6 to TRBJ1-2; 11 bases agree with TRBD1. Germline values: CDR1 SGHDT, CDR2 YYEEEE. The CDR3 covers 15 residues. V lost 4 bases, J lost 8 bases, and 10 bases stayed unmatched. The CDR3 sequence: CASSQKGQGARGYTF. The CDR3 nucleotides read TGTGCCAGCAGCCAGAAAGGACAGGGGGCTCGAGGCTACACCTTC.

The rearrangement joins TRBV29-1 to TRBJ2-5, with D perhaps TRBD1 (6 bases). Germline-derived CDR1 and CDR2 are SQVTM and ANQGSEA. The CDR3 contains 14 residues. V lost 5 bases and J lost 7, with 20 bases in between. CDR3 DNA sequence: TGCAGCGTTTCGGATGAACAGGGTACCAGGACCCAGTACTTC. Its translation is CSVSDEQGTRTQYF.

The chain links TRBV19 to TRBJ2-7; D is ambiguous. Deletions cut 3 bases from V and 4 bases from J, with 16 bases between. CDR3 size: 15 residues. CDR1 LNHDA and CDR2 SQIVND come from the germline V gene (reference sequence). CDR3 loop: CASSILSQPPYEQYF. In nucleotides, the CDR3 is TGTGCCAGTAGTATTTTGTCCCAACCCCCTTACGAGCAGTACTTC.

The chain combines TRBV19 with TRBJ2-7; weak D call: TRBD1 (6 bases). Germline V lookup: CDR1 LNHDA, CDR2 SQIVND (reference sequence). Trimming left V 7 bases short and J 3 bases short, with 13 bases between. The CDR3 is 13 residues long. The CDR3 nucleotides are TGTGCCAGTACTGGCACAGGGTACTACGAGCAGTACTTC. It yields the protein CASTGTGYYEQYF. The entire variable domain, with the rest obtained from reference TRBV19 and TRBJ2-7, is as follows: DGGITQSPKYLFRKEGQNVTLSCEQNLNHDAMYWYRQDPGQGLRLIYYSQIVNDFQKGDIAEGYSVSREKKESFPLTVTSAQKNPTAFYLCASTGTGYYEQYFGPGTRLTVT.

The V and J genes are TRBV5-1 and TRBJ2-2, with 8 nucleotides matching TRBD2. Germline loops: CDR1 SGHRS, CDR2 YFSETQ. V shed 4 bases, J shed 7 bases, and the junction held 9 bases outside the gene matches. The CDR3 sequence is 15 residues long. In nucleotides, the CDR3 is TGCGCCAGCAGCATGAGCGGGAGTCGGGGCGGGGAGCTGTTTTTT. Protein sequence: CASSMSGSRGGELFF.

V usage is TRBV16 and J usage is TRBJ1-5; TRBD1 might be the D (6 bases). With 0 bases removed from V and 0 bases from J, the gap between germline ends came to 6 bases. Germline CDR1 and CDR2: KGHSY and FQNENV. The CDR3 is 15 residues long. CDR3 in DNA: TGTGCCAGCAGCCAATCGGGGGCTAGCAATCAGCCCCAGCATTTT. Its protein is CASSQSGASNQPQHF.